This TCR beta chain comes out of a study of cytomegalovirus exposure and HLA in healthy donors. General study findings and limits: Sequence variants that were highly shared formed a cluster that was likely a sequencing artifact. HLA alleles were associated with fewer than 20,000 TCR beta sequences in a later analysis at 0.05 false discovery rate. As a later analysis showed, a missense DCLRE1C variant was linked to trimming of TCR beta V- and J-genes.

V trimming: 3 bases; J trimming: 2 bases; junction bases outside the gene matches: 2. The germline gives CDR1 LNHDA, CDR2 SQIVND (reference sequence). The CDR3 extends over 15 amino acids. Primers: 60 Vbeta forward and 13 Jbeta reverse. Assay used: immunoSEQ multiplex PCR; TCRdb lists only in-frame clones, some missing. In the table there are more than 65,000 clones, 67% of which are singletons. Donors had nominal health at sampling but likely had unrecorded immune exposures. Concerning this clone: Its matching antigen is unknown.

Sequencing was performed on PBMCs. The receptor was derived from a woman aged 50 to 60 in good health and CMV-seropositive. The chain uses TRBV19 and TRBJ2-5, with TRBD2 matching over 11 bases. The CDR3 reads CASSIGTSGQETQYF. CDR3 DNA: TGTGCCAGTAGTATTGGGACTAGCGGACAAGAGACCCAGTACTTC.